This T cell receptor (beta chain) originates from a study of blood T cell repertoires in COVID-19. Whole-study context: Samples representing acute and convalescent COVID-19 were sourced from the United States, Italy and Spain. T cells, B-cell-depleted T cells, or PBMCs provided the cDNA or gDNA that served as material.

Seattle patient enrollment occurred during active infection, with longitudinal follow-up thereafter. Per the original data handling: Amplified reference gene primers provided the basis for estimating nucleated cell counts. Here immunoSEQ multiplex PCR was the method, and the copy in TCRdb shows in-frame clones only, minus some. D and trimming come from the DNA, and the V and J calls and clone size come from that table. The sample contains a few hundred thousand clones, 86% of which appear only once. The CDR3 is 14 residues long. Per the germline V gene, CDR1 is LGHNA and CDR2 is YNFKEQ. Trimming removed 4 bases from V and 6 bases from J, with 16 bases in between.

This sequence joins TRBV4-2 and TRBJ2-7; D possibly corresponds to TRBD2 (7 bases). This sequence originates from a woman in her sixties with COVID-19, enrolled during active disease. The sample consisted of peripheral blood. CDR3 sequence (DNA): TGTGCCAGCAGCCGGGCGGGGGCTGGGGGCGAGCAGTACTTC. This gives the protein CASSRAGAGGEQYF.